Listed below are T cell receptor beta chains from one sample, sequenced in a study of CD8 T cells in ankylosing spondylitis. TCRdb re-called the 5' RACE reads through MiXCR, storing one row per CDR3 protein. The sample has approximately 240,000 distinct CDR3 sequences, roughly a quarter seen once; the top ten hold about 0.6%. Source material: blood, either unsorted or a sorted T cell fraction (not recorded which). The receptors originated from a male donor with ankylosing spondylitis or in good health (not recorded which). Both conserved end residues are part of each CDR3. The order of the fields is J gene, V gene, clone size, CDR3 length, D gene, CDR3 DNA, CDR3 protein. D genes are given only for firm matches. Part of the rows lack a size; the others show once, few, many or a class for expanded clones.

>TRBJ2-2|TRBV15|once|15|.
TGTGCCACCAGGGACTGGGGGGATGGGGTCGGGGAGCTGTTTTTT
CATRDWGDGVGELFF
>TRBJ1-2|TRBV5-6|many|12|.
TGTGCCAGCAGCTCTAGTTGGGATGGCTACACCTTC
CASSSSWDGYTF
>TRBJ2-7|TRBV20-1|many|16|.
TGCAGTGCTAGAGATCGTGGGGACGCAAACTCCTACGAGCAGTACTTC
CSARDRGDANSYEQYF
>TRBJ1-2|TRBV20-1|many|15|TRBD1
TGCAGTGCGGACCCGGGACAGGGTTTGGACTATGGCTACACCTTC
CSADPGQGLDYGYTF
>TRBJ1-1|TRBV20-1|.|12|.
TGCGTTCCACATGGGCTGAACACTGAAGCTTTCTTT
CVPHGLNTEAFF
>TRBJ2-1|TRBV29-1|many|13|.
TGCAGCGTAGCCAGGGTCCCCTACAATGAGCAGTTCTTC
CSVARVPYNEQFF
>TRBJ2-5|TRBV25-1|.|12|.
TGTGCCAGCAGTGGTGGTTGGGAGACCCAGTACTTC
CASSGGWETQYF
>TRBJ2-5|TRBV20-1|.|13|.
TGCAGTGCTAGACTAGCGAAACAAGAGACCCAGTACTTC
CSARLAKQETQYF
>TRBJ2-1|TRBV7-9|few|14|.
TGTGCCAGCAGCCCCCGCTCGGGGTCCCTTGAGCAGTTCTTC
CASSPRSGSLEQFF
>TRBJ1-6|TRBV6-1|.|14|.
TGTGCCAGCAACACGGGCCGGGAGAGATCACCCCTCCACTTT
CASNTGRERSPLHF
>TRBJ2-5|TRBV5-5|many|13|.
TGTGCCAGCAGCTTGGCCCCCCAAGAGACCCAGTACTTC
CASSLAPQETQYF
>TRBJ2-3|TRBV27|.|17|.
TGTGCCAGCAGTTTAAAGCTTCCGCGGACGGGCACAGATACGCAGTATTTT
CASSLKLPRTGTDTQYF
>TRBJ2-3|TRBV5-6|few|18|.
TGTGCCAGCAGCTGGAGGGAGACTGTACGCTATAGCACAGATACGCAGTATTTT
CASSWRETVRYSTDTQYF
>TRBJ2-3|TRBV7-2|many|14|TRBD1
TGTGCCAGCAGCTTAGCTGGACAGGGAGATACGCAGTATTTT
CASSLAGQGDTQYF
>TRBJ2-3|TRBV2|.|13|.
TGTGCCAGCAGTGAAGTTCCCCGAGATACGCAGTATTTT
CASSEVPRDTQYF
>TRBJ1-5|TRBV20-1|few|17|.
TGCAGTGCTAGGGGGCTCTTGTGGCAGGACATCGATCAGCCCCAGCATTTT
CSARGLLWQDIDQPQHF
>TRBJ1-4|TRBV7-2|.|14|.
TGTGCCAGCAGCTCCCGCCGGGACGGTGAAAAACTGTTTTTT
CASSSRRDGEKLFF
>TRBJ2-7|TRBV29-1|many|12|.
TGCAGCGTTGGCACATCCACCTACGAGCAGTACTTC
CSVGTSTYEQYF
>TRBJ1-6|TRBV7-9|.|15|.
TGTGCCAGCAGCTTAACGGGACTCGCTAGTTCACCCCTCCACTTT
CASSLTGLASSPLHF
>TRBJ2-5|TRBV12-3/TRBV12-4|few|13|.
TGTGCCAGCGCCACCCTGACGACGGAGACCCAGTACTTC
CASATLTTETQYF
>TRBJ2-7|TRBV20-1|.|15|.
TGCAGTGCTAGAGAACTGGGAGGATTTAAGTACGAGCAGTACTTC
CSARELGGFKYEQYF
>TRBJ1-6|TRBV20-1|many|12|.
TGCAGTGCTAGAGATCTGGCTTCACCCCTCCACTTT
CSARDLASPLHF
>TRBJ2-1|TRBV10-3|.|14|.
TGTGCCATCAGTGGTCGGGACCAAAAGGGGGAGCAGTTCTTC
CAISGRDQKGEQFF
>TRBJ2-5|TRBV19|.|14|.
TGTGCCAGTACTCAGGACCCTAGTCTAGAGACCCAGTACTTC
CASTQDPSLETQYF
>TRBJ1-1|TRBV29-1|many|12|.
TGCAGCGTTCGGCCCATGAACACTGAAGCTTTCTTT
CSVRPMNTEAFF
>TRBJ2-5|TRBV29-1|few|12|TRBD2
TGCAGCGTCTCGCTAGCGGAAGAGACCCAGTACTTC
CSVSLAEETQYF
>TRBJ2-1|TRBV6-1|.|15|TRBD1
TGTGCCAGCAGAAAAACGGGACAGGGCTACAATGAGCAGTTCTTC
CASRKTGQGYNEQFF
>TRBJ1-2|TRBV7-9|many|14|.
TGTGCCAGCAGCGAGGCGTCCGGGAACTATGGCTACACCTTC
CASSEASGNYGYTF
>TRBJ2-1|TRBV20-1|many|14|.
TGCAGTGCTAGAAGTCGGGTCGGTTGGAATGAGCAGTTCTTC
CSARSRVGWNEQFF
>TRBJ2-7|TRBV29-1|many|12|TRBD2
TGCAGCGTTGAAGAGGGAGGGGACGAGCAGTACTTC
CSVEEGGDEQYF
>TRBJ2-7|TRBV20-1|many|15|TRBD1
TGCAGTGCTAGAGACCGGGACAGGTCAGTCAACGAGCAGTACTTC
CSARDRDRSVNEQYF
>TRBJ2-3|TRBV12-3/TRBV12-4|many|15|.
TGTGCCAGCAGTTCAGAAGGGTGGCGCGAGGATACGCAGTATTTT
CASSSEGWREDTQYF
>TRBJ2-1|TRBV10-3|.|14|.
TGTGCCATCAGTGAGGGACAGAATTTCAATGAGCAGTTCTTC
CAISEGQNFNEQFF
>TRBJ2-3|TRBV20-1|.|14|.
TGCAGTGCTACTCAGGGCTCTAGCACAGATACGCAGTATTTT
CSATQGSSTDTQYF
>TRBJ2-7|TRBV6-4|.|14|TRBD1
TGTGCCAGCAGTGGCAGGGACAGGCCCTACGAGCAGTACTTC
CASSGRDRPYEQYF
>TRBJ1-1|TRBV2|few|14|.
TGTGCCAGCAGTGAATCGGGAAAGAACACTGAAGCTTTCTTT
CASSESGKNTEAFF
>TRBJ2-5|TRBV12-3/TRBV12-4|many|17|TRBD2
TGTGCCAGCAGGGCCCGCCGTGGACTAGGCTACCAAGAGACCCAGTACTTC
CASRARRGLGYQETQYF
>TRBJ2-1|TRBV29-1|few|12|TRBD1
TGCAGCGTTGACAGGGGGCTAGATGAGCAGTTCTTC
CSVDRGLDEQFF
>TRBJ2-5|TRBV6-5|.|14|.
TGTGCCAGCAGTTACTCGTTGGGGGGAGAGACCCAGTACTTC
CASSYSLGGETQYF
>TRBJ2-7|TRBV12-3/TRBV12-4|many|15|.
TGTGCCAGCAGCCTCTACCGGGACGGAGCCTACGAGCAGTACTTC
CASSLYRDGAYEQYF
>TRBJ2-3|TRBV29-1|few|15|.
TGCAGCGTCGACGGTGCGGGGGCTGGCACAGATACGCAGTATTTT
CSVDGAGAGTDTQYF
>TRBJ2-5|TRBV12-3/TRBV12-4|once|15|TRBD2
TGTGCCAGCAGTCCAACTAGGGAGGGCCAAGAGACCCAGTACTTC
CASSPTREGQETQYF
>TRBJ1-1|TRBV20-1|few|15|.
TGCAGTGCTAGAGATTTCGCGGCAGGGAGATGGAGGGCTTTCTTT
CSARDFAAGRWRAFF
>TRBJ2-6|TRBV20-1|many|15|.
TGCAGTCCCAGACGGACAATCTCTGGGGCCAACGTCCTGACTTTC
CSPRRTISGANVLTF
>TRBJ2-1|TRBV11-2|many|14|.
TGTGCCAGCAGCCCTCGGGGCGGGATCAATGAGCAGTTCTTC
CASSPRGGINEQFF
>TRBJ2-3|TRBV24-1|many|15|.
TGTGCCACCTCCTCGGAGGGGGCCGCGACAGATACGCAGTATTTT
CATSSEGAATDTQYF
>TRBJ1-2|TRBV29-1|many|11|.
TGCAGCCTATCCCGTGACTATGGCTACACCTTC
CSLSRDYGYTF